This entry lists 19 T cell receptor beta chains sequenced from one sample in a study of cytomegalovirus exposure and HLA in healthy donors. PCR was performed using 60 Vbeta and 13 Jbeta primers. Here immunoSEQ multiplex PCR was the method, and the copy in TCRdb shows in-frame clones only, minus some. Of about 91,000 clones listed, 64% are singletons. The sequencing input was PBMCs. These receptors were obtained from a human donor in good health.

The rearrangement links TRBV6-6 to TRBJ2-3; D remains ambiguous. Germline CDR1 MNHNY, CDR2 SVGAGI (reference sequence). This CDR3 region has 13 residues. Between the trimmed V and J ends, which lost 9 bases and 1 base, there was a span of 11 bases. Here the CDR3 DNA reads TGTGCCAGGGAGCACGGCCGCACAGATACGCAGTATTTT. It encodes CAREHGRTDTQYF.

The gene calls are TRBV18 and TRBJ2-1, with a tentative D call TRBD1 (6 bases). The CDR3 runs 14 residues. Germline V lookup: CDR1 KGHSH, CDR2 LQKENI. The V end lost 3 bases, the J end lost 3 bases, and 9 bases lay between the germline ends. The CDR3, as DNA: TGTGCCAGCTCACCTCAGGACAGCTACAATGAGCAGTTCTTC. Its protein is CASSPQDSYNEQFF.

This chain links TRBV9 with TRBJ2-5; TRBD1 agrees at 7 bases. The junction had 6 bases not matched to a gene; V was cut back by 4 bases and J by 0 bases. The V gene's germline CDR1 is SGDLS and CDR2 YYNGEE. This CDR3 spans 15 amino acids. The CDR3, as DNA: TGTGCCAGCAGCCCCAGGGGGTTGGACCAAGAGACCCAGTACTTC. It specifies CASSPRGLDQETQYF.

V usage is TRBV5-5 and J usage is TRBJ2-2; D perhaps matches TRBD2 (5 bases). Looked up from germline, CDR1 is SGHKS and CDR2 is YYEKEE (reference sequence). Trimming pared 7 bases from V and 1 base from J, leaving 11 bases between. There are 14 residues in the CDR3. The CDR3 DNA sequence: TGTGCCAGCGAGAGGGTCTGGAACACCGGGGAGCTGTTTTTT. Amino acids: CASERVWNTGELFF. The full variable domain, rest sourced from reference TRBV5-5 and TRBJ2-2, is DAGVTQSPTHLIKTRGQQVTLRCSPISGHKSVSWYQQVLGQGPQFIFQYYEKEERGRGNFPDRFSARQFPNYSSELNVNALLLGDSALYLCASERVWNTGELFFGEGSRLTVL.

V gene TRBV7-9 combines with J gene TRBJ2-1, with 8 bases aligning to TRBD2. The CDR3 totals 15 residues. Germline V gives CDR1 SEHNR, CDR2 FQNEAQ (reference sequence). The ends lost 3 bases at V and 8 bases at J; junction bases unmatched: 9. The CDR3 sequence is CASSFGGGQQHEQFF. The CDR3 region has the DNA TGTGCCAGCAGCTTCGGGGGGGGCCAACAACATGAGCAGTTCTTC.

The table lists this clone with a count of one. This sequence joins TRBV2 and TRBJ2-7; 7 bases agree with TRBD1. With V trimmed by 5 bases and J by 1 base, 5 bases remained unmatched. The CDR3 has 14 amino acids. In germline, CDR1 is SNHLY, CDR2 FYNNEI. The CDR3 is CASSRQGRSYEQYF. CDR3 in DNA: TGTGCCAGCAGTCGACAGGGAAGGTCCTACGAGCAGTACTTC.

This clone was counted a single time. The gene calls are TRBV5-1 and TRBJ2-7; D might be TRBD2 (5 bases). Germline lookup yields CDR1 SGHRS and CDR2 YFSETQ. Trimming pared 4 bases from V and 7 bases from J, leaving 15 bases between. This CDR3 is 13 amino acids long. The CDR3 protein is CASSREREGEQYF. In nucleotides, the CDR3 is TGCGCCAGCAGCCGTGAGAGGGAAGGGGAGCAGTACTTC.

The rearrangement links TRBV19 to TRBJ2-2, with D tentatively TRBD1 (5 bases). Germline V CDR1 and CDR2: LNHDA, SQIVND (reference sequence). V lost 6 bases and J lost 2, with 13 bases in between. This CDR3 is built from 15 residues. The CDR3 here is CASSPDNLNTGELFF. Here the CDR3 DNA reads TGTGCCAGTAGCCCGGACAACCTAAACACCGGGGAGCTGTTTTTT.

This sequence joins TRBV5-5 and TRBJ1-3; maybe TRBD1 (5 bases). Trimming shortened V by 0 bases and J by 0 bases, and 13 bases separated the two germline ends. Germline loops: CDR1 SGHKS, CDR2 YYEKEE (reference sequence). The CDR3 loop spans 17 amino acids. The CDR3 reads CASSLEGTSSSGNTIYF. The CDR3 coding sequence is TGTGCCAGCAGCTTGGAGGGGACTTCGAGCTCTGGAAACACCATATATTTT.

The chain employs TRBV30 and TRBJ2-5, with a possible D match to TRBD1 (5 bases). Looked up from germline, CDR1 is GTSNPN and CDR2 is SVGIG (reference sequence). The CDR3 consists of 12 residues. The germline V and J ends were trimmed by 4 bases and 5 bases, with 11 bases remaining between them. The CDR3 DNA sequence: TGTGCCTGGAAAGGGGTATCGGAGACCCAGTACTTC. Its protein product is CAWKGVSETQYF. The whole variable domain, filled in from reference TRBV30 and TRBJ2-5, reads SQTIHQWPATLVQPVGSPLSLECTVEGTSNPNLYWYRQAAGRGLQLLFYSVGIGQISSEVPQNLSASRPQDRQFILSSKKLLLSDSGFYLCAWKGVSETQYFGPGTRLLVL.

The chain is built from TRBV29-1 and TRBJ1-1; D gene ambiguous. Trimming stripped 6 bases from V and 5 bases from J, with 13 bases between. CDR1 is SQVTM, CDR2 ANQGSEA, per germline. The CDR3 length is 12 residues. In DNA form, the CDR3 reads TGCAGCGTGGGAGAGGGTTATACTGAAGCTTTCTTT. This codes for CSVGEGYTEAFF.

The genes are TRBV5-6 and TRBJ2-7; 8 bases are a match to TRBD1. The CDR3 spans 15 residues. Losses at the gene ends were 3 bases for V and 6 bases for J; bases not matched to a gene: 11. Germline V gene sequence: CDR1 SGHDT, CDR2 YYEEEE. The CDR3 sequence is CASSYMGRGRSEQYF. The CDR3, as DNA: TGTGCCAGCAGCTATATGGGCAGGGGGCGATCCGAGCAGTACTTC.

J is TRBJ2-5 and V is TRBV4-3, with 11 bases aligning to TRBD2. The V segment lost 0 bases and the J segment 7 bases; nucleotides outside the gene matches: 7. Germline CDR1 and CDR2: LGHNA and YSLEER. There are 16 residues in the CDR3. The CDR3 region is CASSQDVAGGRGTQYF. CDR3 nucleotide sequence: TGCGCCAGCAGCCAAGATGTAGCGGGGGGGCGGGGGACCCAGTACTTC.

The chain uses TRBV7-3 and TRBJ2-7; D is perhaps TRBD1 (6 bases). V was trimmed by 5 bases and J by 12 bases, leaving 17 bases between them. The germline V gene encodes CDR1 SGHTA and CDR2 FQGTGA. The CDR3 contains 12 residues. This CDR3 is CASSAQGGVLYF. The CDR3 nucleotides read TGTGCCAGCAGCGCACAGGGTGGTGTTTTGTACTTC.

This clone was found a few times. This chain links TRBV9 with TRBJ2-1; 9 bases map to TRBD1. The CDR3 is made up of 14 amino acids. Germline CDR1 and CDR2: SGDLS and YYNGEE. The V segment lost 3 bases and the J segment 9 bases; nucleotides outside the gene matches: 7. CDR3 sequence reads: CASSGGTGRGEQFF. The DNA of the CDR3 is TGTGCCAGCAGCGGAGGGACAGGGCGTGGTGAGCAGTTCTTC.

V and J are TRBV6-5 and TRBJ2-5, with 11 bases that match TRBD2. Germline V gene lookup returns CDR1 MNHEY and CDR2 SVGAGI. V lost 0 bases and J lost 1; bases outside the gene matches: 1. This CDR3 contains 16 residues. CDR3 sequence reads: CASSYSLAGAQETQYF. The CDR3 coding sequence is TGTGCCAGCAGTTACTCACTAGCGGGGGCCCAAGAGACCCAGTACTTC.

The chain couples TRBV7-3 to TRBJ2-2; TRBD1 agrees at 7 bases. This CDR3 contains 16 residues. CDR1 is SGHTA and CDR2 is FQGTGA in the germline V gene. The ends lost 5 bases at V and 1 base at J; junction bases unmatched: 7. The CDR3 region is CASSKQGPQNTGELFF. The CDR3 DNA follows: TGTGCCAGCAGCAAACAGGGGCCCCAGAACACCGGGGAGCTGTTTTTT.

The chain couples TRBV5-6 to TRBJ2-3, with 8 nucleotides matching TRBD2. Trimming at V came to 6 bases and at J to 5 bases, leaving 14 bases not matched to a gene. The CDR3 sequence is 16 residues long. Germline CDR1 and CDR2: SGHDT and YYEEEE. The CDR3 DNA reads TGTGCCAGCACCTCCCCGGGCGGGGGGCCGGGAGATACGCAGTATTTT. The encoded protein is CASTSPGGGPGDTQYF.

This clone was found a few times. The chain links TRBV5-1 to TRBJ2-7; 9 bases match TRBD1. This CDR3 comprises 15 residues. Germline CDR1 and CDR2: SGHRS and YFSETQ. J lost 0 bases, V lost 5 bases, and 6 bases had no gene match. The CDR3 region has the DNA TGCGCCAGCAGACCAGACAGGGGGGCCTCCTACGAGCAGTACTTC. It yields the protein CASRPDRGASYEQYF.